Listed here is a single TCR beta chain. What it recognizes is unknown. The data stem from a study of cytomegalovirus exposure and HLA in healthy donors. Primers: 60 Vbeta forward and 13 Jbeta reverse. Profiled with immunoSEQ multiplex PCR; TCRdb holds only in-frame clones, not every one. The sample carries some 170,000 clones, roughly four fifths recorded once. Germline V gives CDR1 SGHDT, CDR2 YYEEEE. CDR3 length: 14 amino acids. Trimming pared 2 bases from V and 1 base from J, leaving 7 bases between. Overall study findings and caveats: Most of the TCR beta V segments (in an earlier analysis) were productive either about 87% or about 30% of the time. Rare TCR sequences dominated, though some public TCRs recurred in many donors. In a later analysis, HLA-associated beta chains showed higher expansion and lower generation probabilities than comparable chains.

The J gene is TRBJ1-3, the V gene TRBV5-6; D not certain. Material for sequencing was PBMCs. This sequence was found in a young woman in good health and CMV-seropositive. The CDR3 DNA follows: TGTGCCAGCAGCTTCGGTATTTCTGGAAACACCATATATTTT. Its protein product is CASSFGISGNTIYF. Variable domain in full (rest from reference TRBV5-6 and TRBJ1-3): DAGVTQSPTHLIKTRGQQVTLRCSPKSGHDTVSWYQQALGQGPQFIFQYYEEEERQRGNFPDRFSGHQFPNYSSELNVNALLLGDSALYLCASSFGISGNTIYFGEGSWLTVV.